What follows are 24 T cell receptor beta chains derived from one specimen sequenced in a study of early T cells in non-severe SARS-CoV-2 infection. MiXCR was run by TCRdb on the 5' RACE reads, yielding one entry per CDR3 protein. The sample lists just under 45,000 distinct CDR3 sequences; approximately 10% were seen once. Sequencing was done on a sample of whole blood. The source of these receptors is an adult who was a healthcare worker with PCR-confirmed SARS-CoV-2 infection or an uninfected control (not recorded which).

This clonotype was seen only a few times. J is TRBJ1-5 and V is TRBV7-6; D unclear. Trimming took off 1 base at V and 0 bases at J, with 13 bases between the two ends. Germline V CDR1 and CDR2: SGHVS, FNYEAQ. The CDR3 is 17 amino acids. CDR3 in amino acids: CASSLGGWRSSNQPQHF. CDR3 sequence (DNA): TGTGCCAGCAGCTTAGGGGGTTGGCGGAGTAGCAATCAGCCCCAGCATTTT.

This clonotype was picked up a small number of times. The rearrangement links TRBV14 to TRBJ2-2; D is uncertain. The CDR3 covers 14 residues. V was trimmed by 4 bases and J by 3 bases, leaving 9 bases between them. Germline V gene lookup returns CDR1 SGHDN and CDR2 FVKESK. CDR3 sequence: CASSLRTYTGELFF. CDR3 sequence (DNA): TGTGCCAGCAGCCTTCGGACCTACACCGGGGAGCTGTTTTTT.

Ten or more counts support this clonotype. V usage is TRBV6-2 or TRBV6-3 and J usage is TRBJ2-7, with D tentatively TRBD2 (5 bases). The germline V and J ends were trimmed by 0 bases and 6 bases, with 15 bases remaining between them. The CDR3 length is 15 residues. The germline V gene encodes CDR1 MNHEY and CDR2 SVGEGT. The CDR3: CASSYSSFRGSEQYF. CDR3 coding DNA: TGTGCCAGCAGTTACTCGAGTTTCCGGGGATCCGAGCAGTACTTC.

The CDR3 spells CASSPGWGRNEQFF. The CDR3 DNA sequence: TGTGCCAGCAGCCCCGGATGGGGGCGGAATGAGCAGTTCTTC. The V call is TRBV14, the J call TRBJ2-1; the D gene is possibly TRBD1 (6 bases). Germline CDR1 is SGHDN and CDR2 is FVKESK. The CDR3 is 14 amino acids. V gave up 4 bases and J gave up 7 bases, with 14 bases separating them.

This clonotype was picked up many times. The V gene is TRBV7-2, the J gene TRBJ2-2; 9 bases are a match to TRBD2. Germline V lookup: CDR1 SGHTA, CDR2 FQGNSA. The V segment lost 5 bases and the J segment 4 bases; nucleotides outside the gene matches: 8. The CDR3 sequence is 16 residues long. The CDR3 reads CASSLRAGGATGELFF. The CDR3 nucleotides are TGTGCCAGCAGCCTCCGAGCGGGGGGTGCCACCGGGGAGCTGTTTTTT.

This clonotype has a count of ten or more. This sequence joins TRBV29-1 and TRBJ1-1; 12 bases are a match to TRBD1. The CDR3 is 13 amino acids. The V segment lost 6 bases and the J segment 5 bases; nucleotides outside the gene matches: 4. CDR1 SQVTM and CDR2 ANQGSEA come from the germline V gene. CDR3 amino acids: CSVGDRGLTEAFF. In nucleotides, the CDR3 is TGCAGCGTGGGGGACAGGGGGCTGACTGAAGCTTTCTTT.

The V and J genes are TRBV5-6 and TRBJ2-1; TRBD1 might be the D (6 bases). CDR1 and CDR2 (germline): SGHDT, YYEEEE. The CDR3 is made up of 16 amino acids. The V end lost 4 bases, the J end lost 6 bases, and 20 bases lay between the germline ends. CDR3 bases: TGTGCCAGCAGCCCGCAGACAGGCGATTATGTCAATGAGCAGTTCTTC. Amino acids: CASSPQTGDYVNEQFF.

This chain connects TRBV24-1 to TRBJ2-6; no clear D gene. CDR1 is KGHDR, CDR2 SFDVKD, per germline. The CDR3 has 13 amino acids. The V and J ends lost 9 bases and 3 bases respectively, with 8 bases between them. CDR3 amino acids: CATSPHGANVLTF. DNA for the CDR3: TGTGCCACCTCACCACATGGGGCCAACGTCCTGACTTTC.

This chain links TRBV7-2 with TRBJ2-1, with 14 bases that match TRBD2. The germline V gene has CDR1 SGHTA and CDR2 FQGNSA. V gave up 3 bases and J gave up 4 bases; unmatched junction bases: 8. This CDR3 is 18 amino acids long. CDR3 DNA: TGTGCCAGCAGCTTCGCCTCCGGGACTAGCGGGGGATACAATGAGCAGTTCTTC. Protein sequence: CASSFASGTSGGYNEQFF.

At least ten counts were recorded for this clonotype. The gene calls are TRBV7-3 and TRBJ2-7; D is perhaps TRBD2 (5 bases). CDR3 length equals 13 residues. The germline V and J ends were trimmed by 8 bases and 5 bases, with 16 bases remaining between them. Germline loops: CDR1 SGHTA, CDR2 FQGTGA. CDR3 sequence reads: CASATGYGDEQYF. The CDR3 nucleotides are TGTGCCAGCGCAACGGGGTATGGTGACGAGCAGTACTTC.

By share of the sample, this clonotype is medium-sized. The chain combines TRBV10-3 with TRBJ2-1, with TRBD1 matching 7 bases. CDR3 length: 12 amino acids. CDR1 and CDR2 from the germline V gene are ENHRY and SYGVKD. The V and J ends lost 9 bases and 5 bases, in that order; junction bases with no gene match: 4. The CDR3 nucleotides are TGTGCCATGACAGGGCCCAACAATGAGCAGTTCTTC. Translation gives CAMTGPNNEQFF.

This clonotype was seen only a few times. The chain recombines TRBV5-1 with TRBJ1-1; D is uncertain. The germline V gene has CDR1 SGHRS and CDR2 YFSETQ. The CDR3 consists of 13 residues. Trimming pared 4 bases from V and 0 bases from J, leaving 7 bases between. For the CDR3, the DNA is TGCGCCAGCAGCGGCAGGTTGAACACTGAAGCTTTCTTT. Its protein product is CASSGRLNTEAFF.

V and J are TRBV5-1 and TRBJ1-6; D is perhaps TRBD1 (5 bases). The CDR3 runs to 14 residues. CDR1 and CDR2 (germline): SGHRS, YFSETQ. V lost 5 bases and J 7 bases, leaving 13 bases between the germline ends. The CDR3 coding sequence is TGCGCCAGCAGTCCCTGGGGGGGAAATTCACCCCTCCACTTT. Translation gives CASSPWGGNSPLHF.

This clonotype is judged medium-sized (0.01 to 0.1%). This rearrangement joins TRBV30 to TRBJ1-1, with D perhaps matching TRBD1 (6 bases). This CDR3 region has 14 residues. V lost 0 bases to trimming and J lost 10 bases, with 18 bases between them. The germline CDR1 and CDR2 sequences are GTSNPN and SVGIG (reference sequence). The CDR3 DNA follows: TGTGCCTGGAGTGTTGGGACCACTGAAGGGGGAGCTTTCTTT. Its protein is CAWSVGTTEGGAFF. Supplemented by reference TRBV30 and TRBJ1-1, the full variable domain reads SQTIHQWPATLVQPVGSPLSLECTVEGTSNPNLYWYRQAAGRGLQLLFYSVGIGQISSEVPQNLSASRPQDRQFILSSKKLLLSDSGFYLCAWSVGTTEGGAFFGQGTRLTVV.

The table lists this clonotype with a few counts. The V call is TRBV6-5, the J call TRBJ2-3; possible D gene TRBD1, 6 bases. The germline V and J ends were trimmed by 4 bases and 2 bases, with 10 bases remaining between them. CDR1 is MNHEY and CDR2 is SVGAGI in the germline V gene. CDR3 length: 14 residues. The CDR3 here is CASSWRTDTDTQYF. CDR3 coding DNA: TGTGCCAGCAGTTGGAGGACAGACACAGATACGCAGTATTTT.

This clonotype was observed many times. This rearrangement joins TRBV24-1 to TRBJ2-7; 8 bases match TRBD1. This CDR3 spans 16 amino acids. Unmatched junction bases numbered 11, after V lost 5 bases and J lost 3 bases. Germline CDR1 KGHDR, CDR2 SFDVKD. The CDR3 coding sequence is TGTGCCACCAGTGGTTTACCGGGACAGGAGTTCTACGAGCAGTACTTC. It codes for CATSGLPGQEFYEQYF.

This clonotype was seen ten or more times. V is TRBV7-3 and J is TRBJ2-5, with 7 bases that match TRBD2. Germline V gene data show CDR1 as SGHTA and CDR2 as FQGTGA. The trim removed 2 bases at V and 0 bases at J, leaving 3 bases unmatched. The CDR3 has 15 amino acids. The CDR3 reads CASSLGTSDQETQYF. The CDR3 DNA follows: TGTGCCAGCAGCTTAGGCACTAGCGACCAAGAGACCCAGTACTTC. Variable domain in full (rest from reference TRBV7-3 and TRBJ2-5): GAGVSQTPSNKVTEKGKYVELRCDPISGHTALYWYRQSLGQGPEFLIYFQGTGAADDSGLPNDRFFAVRPEGSVSTLKIQRTERGDSAVYLCASSLGTSDQETQYFGPGTRLLVL.

This clonotype was seen ten or more times. The CDR3 nucleotides are TGTGCCAGCAGTTCGCGGGGAATCGCCTACGAGCAGTACTTC. It is translated as CASSSRGIAYEQYF. The rearrangement uses TRBV12-3 or TRBV12-4 and TRBJ2-7; possibly TRBD2 for D (6 bases). The CDR3 consists of 14 residues. V was trimmed by 4 bases and J by 2 bases, leaving 12 bases between them.

This clonotype has only a few counts. The V gene is TRBV7-3, the J gene TRBJ1-1; D is ambiguous. CDR1 is SGHTA and CDR2 is FQGTGA in the germline V gene. Trimming took off 3 bases at V and 5 bases at J, with 10 bases between the two ends. The CDR3 covers 13 residues. The chain's CDR3 is CASSFGVGTEAFF. The CDR3 DNA follows: TGTGCCAGCAGCTTCGGGGTCGGGACTGAAGCTTTCTTT. Based on the CDR3 plus reference TRBV7-3 and TRBJ1-1, the full variable domain is GAGVSQTPSNKVTEKGKYVELRCDPISGHTALYWYRQSLGQGPEFLIYFQGTGAADDSGLPNDRFFAVRPEGSVSTLKIQRTERGDSAVYLCASSFGVGTEAFFGQGTRLTVV.

Judged by abundance, this clonotype is large. The chain uses TRBV7-2 and TRBJ2-5, with 8 positions matching TRBD1. Looked up from germline, CDR1 is SGHTA and CDR2 is FQGNSA. The junction had 9 bases not matched to a gene; V was cut back by 2 bases and J by 7 bases. The CDR3 is 15 amino acids. CDR3 DNA sequence: TGTGCCAGCAGCTTAACGGCAGGGGGCAGGGGGACCCAGTACTTC. This translates into CASSLTAGGRGTQYF. The entire variable domain, with the rest obtained from reference TRBV7-2 and TRBJ2-5, is as follows: GAGVSQSPSNKVTEKGKDVELRCDPISGHTALYWYRQSLGQGLEFLIYFQGNSAPDKSGLPSDRFSAERTGGSVSTLTIQRTQQEDSAVYLCASSLTAGGRGTQYFGPGTRLLVL.

The V gene is TRBV9, the J gene TRBJ1-4; TRBD1 is a possible D gene (6 bases). With 1 base removed from V and 3 bases from J, the gap between germline ends came to 7 bases. The CDR3 contains 14 residues. CDR1 and CDR2 from the germline V gene are SGDLS and YYNGEE. The CDR3 DNA sequence: TGTGCCAGCAGCGTACAGGGGTCTAATGAAAAACTGTTTTTT. Its protein product is CASSVQGSNEKLFF.

This clonotype occurred a few times. The chain is built from TRBV20-1 and TRBJ1-3, with D uncertain. V gave up 6 bases and J gave up 0 bases, with 21 bases separating them. This CDR3 contains 17 residues. Germline V gene data show CDR1 as DFQATT and CDR2 as SNEGSKA (reference sequence). CDR3 nucleotide sequence: TGCAGTGCCATGAGTCGGCGGGGAATCGTCTCTGGAAACACCATATATTTT. This sequence encodes CSAMSRRGIVSGNTIYF.

This chain joins TRBV12-3 or TRBV12-4 and TRBJ1-1; 11 bases are shared with TRBD1. The CDR3 has 14 amino acids. With V trimmed by 3 bases and J by 5 bases, 2 bases remained unmatched. CDR3: CASSLDRGRTEAFF. Here the CDR3 DNA reads TGTGCCAGCAGTTTGGACAGGGGGCGTACTGAAGCTTTCTTT.

The chain employs TRBV6-5 and TRBJ2-3; 12 positions agree with TRBD2. CDR1 and CDR2 from the germline V gene are MNHEY and SVGAGI. This CDR3 region has 18 residues. Trimming removed 0 bases from V and 2 bases from J; junction bases left unmatched: 6. CDR3 amino acids: CASSYSGLAGKPTDTQYF. In DNA, the CDR3 is TGTGCCAGCAGTTACTCCGGACTAGCGGGAAAACCCACAGATACGCAGTATTTT.